Listed here is a single T cell receptor beta chain. There is no known antigen for this receptor. Base qualities are not provided; no much larger clone lies one nucleotide away. Each collaborating institution followed its own protocols to collect whole blood in K2EDTA tubes. For TCRbeta analysis, collaborators shipped samples in one of three forms: frozen whole blood, isolated PBMCs, or DNA extracted from either of those sample types. TCRbeta CDR3 regions were amplified from genomic DNA using the immunoSEQ Assay, a bias-controlled multiplex PCR. In the original analysis: The number of nucleated cells in each sample was estimated by amplification of reference gene primers within the assay. To quantify the absolute abundance of each unique TCRbeta CDR3 rearrangement, sequence reads were collapsed and filtered. For each sample, productive Simpson clonality was calculated by taking the square root of Simpson's diversity index across productive rearrangements. TCRdb re-hosts the immuneACCESS table, in-frame sequences only. Its copies lack some clones; in the studies checked, an unresolved V gene accounts for under half of them, and the cause for the rest is not known. The D gene and trimming were derived from the DNA, and the V and J assignments and clone size from that table. This sample gives around 220,000 clones in total; 65% to 90% of them show up just once. 3.5% to 5% of the sample comes from the top ten.

This specimen comes from a study of blood T cell repertoires in COVID-19 (dated by TCRdb to between 2020 and 2021). A note on the overall study: Collaborator samples came from the United States, Italy and Spain and covered acute and convalescent phases of COVID-19. The material from the prospective study consisted of cDNA or gDNA derived from T cells, B-cell-depleted T cells, or PBMCs. Subjects who had been exposed to COVID-19, were actively infected with it, or had recovered from it provided the deeply sampled blood TCRbeta repertoires that made up the dataset. A freely available public database, intended as a resource for researchers studying the immune response to SARS-CoV-2, is where the repertoires were released. The samples were drawn from the first 160 participants of the ongoing ImmuneRACE study and from more than 1,000 subjects provided by 6 global collaborators. Nearly every sample came with metadata listing a de-identified subject ID, COVID-19 status, age in years and sex. HLA class I and class II types, where available, came from metadata supplied by the sample provider rather than from assay-based typing. Study-wide findings and limitations: The amount of clinical and demographic metadata varied by source and participant and was provided uncurated.

At the junction V is shortened by 3 bases and J by 4 bases; bases outside the gene matches: 3. Including the terminal cysteine and phenylalanine, the CDR3 comprises 14 residues. The sequence is cut down to CDR3 DNA, 42 bases in frame from base 1. Taken from the germline V gene, the CDR1 and CDR2 loops are KGHDR and SFDVKD. This TCR came from a man aged 45-65 years with acute or convalescent COVID-19. The sequence joins TRBV24-1 to TRBJ1-2, with 8 junctional bases fitting TRBD1. Sequenced sample: peripheral blood. The DNA is as follows: TGTGCCACCAGTGATCTGGACAGGGCCTATGGCTACACCTTC. The translation is CATSDLDRAYGYTF.